This entry lists 21 T cell receptor beta chains sequenced from one sample in a study of CD8 T cells in ankylosing spondylitis (dated by TCRdb to between 2016 and 2019). Results and caveats for the whole study, not just this receptor: A TCR beta motif of 7 or 8 highly homologous amino acid variants appeared characteristic of blood from ankylosing spondylitis patients.

Libraries were built with 5' RACE. These reads were obtained on an Illumina HiSeq 2500. The raw public reads went through TCRdb reprocessing: fastp at Q25, MiXCR clone calling, in-frame beta chains kept. Rows merge per CDR3 protein into single entries with the most common DNA and genes. This sample is represented by 800,000 to 900,000 distinct CDR3 sequences; about 12% of them were singletons. The top ten clones comprise 0.51% of the sample. The antigens of these receptors remain unknown. The sample taken for sequencing was blood, either unsorted or a sorted T cell fraction (not recorded which). These TCRs come from a male donor with ankylosing spondylitis.

This clonotype was recorded many times. This chain connects TRBV6-5 to TRBJ1-3; D is unresolved. Deletions cut 0 bases from V and 2 bases from J, with 8 bases between. The CDR3 runs 15 residues. Looked up from germline, CDR1 is MNHEY and CDR2 is SVGAGI. The CDR3, as DNA: TGTGCCAGCAGTTACTCGGGTTTAGCTGGAAACACCATATATTTT. Its protein is CASSYSGLAGNTIYF.

In this sample, this clonotype turned up a few times. The J gene is TRBJ1-2, the V gene TRBV20-1; D ambiguous. Per the germline V gene, CDR1 is DFQATT and CDR2 is SNEGSKA (reference sequence). The CDR3 sequence is 13 residues long. The germline V and J ends were trimmed by 3 bases and 4 bases, with 12 bases remaining between them. CDR3: CSASGAFPYGYTF. The CDR3 region has the DNA TGCAGTGCTAGCGGCGCCTTTCCCTATGGCTACACCTTC.

This clonotype was picked up a small number of times. Here the CDR3 reads CASSPPRGREDGNEQFF. The CDR3 DNA follows: TGTGCCAGCTCACCACCGAGGGGGCGGGAAGATGGCAATGAGCAGTTCTTC. The rearrangement uses TRBV18 and TRBJ2-1; TRBD1 might be the D (7 bases). V lost 0 bases to trimming and J lost 6 bases, with 18 bases between them. CDR1 is KGHSH and CDR2 is LQKENI in the germline V gene. The CDR3 spans 17 residues. Full variable domain (outside the CDR3, taken from reference TRBV18 and TRBJ2-1): NAGVMQNPRHLVRRRGQEARLRCSPMKGHSHVYWYRQLPEEGLKFMVYLQKENIIDESGMPKERFSAEFPKEGPSILRIQQVVRGDSAAYFCASSPPRGREDGNEQFFGPGTRLTVL.

This clonotype appeared a few times. The chain's CDR3 is CASSRREIQGYTF. CDR3 nucleotide sequence: TGTGCCAGCAGCCGCAGAGAAATACAAGGATACACCTTC. The chain joins TRBV4-2 to TRBJ1-2; no definite D call. V was clipped by 4 bases and J by 11 bases, with 17 bases between them. CDR1 is LGHNA and CDR2 is YNFKEQ in the germline V gene. This CDR3 spans 13 amino acids.

This clonotype was counted between two and nine times. The chain combines TRBV7-3 with TRBJ2-1; 8 nucleotides agree with TRBD2. The V and J ends lost 2 bases and 12 bases, in that order; junction bases with no gene match: 15. The CDR3 covers 16 residues. The germline CDR1 and CDR2 sequences are SGHTA and FQGTGA. Written as DNA, the CDR3 is TGTGCCAGCAGCTTAGAGGTCGGGGTAGCGGGGTCCGGGCAGTTCTTC. Its translation: CASSLEVGVAGSGQFF.

V gene TRBV14 combines with J gene TRBJ2-2; the match to TRBD1 covers 7 bases. J was trimmed by 7 bases and V by 4 bases; bases with no gene match: 3. The CDR3 is 13 residues long. From germline, CDR1 is SGHDN and CDR2 FVKESK. CDR3 sequence: CASSRDSYGELFF. The DNA of the CDR3 is TGTGCCAGCAGCCGGGACAGCTACGGGGAGCTGTTTTTT.

In this sample, this clonotype turned up a few times. Written as DNA, the CDR3 is TGCAGTGCTAGAGACGCCTCACGTTCGAACACTGAAGCTTTCTTT. Translation gives CSARDASRSNTEAFF. J is TRBJ1-1 and V is TRBV20-1, with D unresolved. Trimming cost V 0 bases and J 1 base, with 12 bases left between them. This CDR3 has 15 residues. Germline loops: CDR1 DFQATT, CDR2 SNEGSKA (reference sequence).

This clonotype was found many times. This rearrangement joins TRBV12-3 or TRBV12-4 to TRBJ2-1; 9 bases line up with TRBD2. This CDR3 spans 15 amino acids. The V segment lost 6 bases and the J segment 6 bases; nucleotides outside the gene matches: 9. The CDR3 DNA sequence: TGTGCCAGCAGCGATAGCGGGAGTCTTGTCAATGAGCAGTTCTTC. Translating it yields CASSDSGSLVNEQFF.

This chain connects TRBV4-3 to TRBJ1-3; tentatively, D is TRBD1 (5 bases). This CDR3 has 16 amino acids. V lost 4 bases to trimming and J lost 3 bases, with 16 bases between them. Germline assignment: CDR1 LGHNA and CDR2 YSLEER. CDR3 DNA: TGCGCCAGCAGCCTACCCCCCGGGCAGGGTGGAAACACCATATATTTT. Translated, it gives CASSLPPGQGGNTIYF.

This clonotype appeared a few times. The CDR3 here is CASSSPGRGSSYNEQFF. The CDR3 DNA sequence: TGTGCCAGCAGCTCCCCTGGGCGGGGCAGCTCCTACAATGAGCAGTTCTTC. The rearrangement links TRBV7-9 to TRBJ2-1, with D perhaps TRBD2 (6 bases). Trimming stripped 4 bases from V and 0 bases from J, with 16 bases between. Germline CDR1 and CDR2: SEHNR and FQNEAQ (reference sequence). The CDR3 is 17 residues long.

This clonotype has more than one count but fewer than ten. The chain uses TRBV7-2 and TRBJ2-5; 7 nucleotides agree with TRBD2. CDR1 and CDR2 (germline): SGHTA, FQGNSA. Germline trimming cut 5 bases from V and 5 bases from J; bases unmatched to any gene: 8. The CDR3 covers 14 residues. CDR3 sequence: CASSRTSRVETQYF. The CDR3 region has the DNA TGTGCCAGCAGCCGGACTAGTCGAGTGGAGACCCAGTACTTC.

The chain uses TRBV7-2 and TRBJ2-4, with D tentatively TRBD1 (6 bases). V was shortened by 6 bases and J by 3 bases, with 21 bases between the two germline ends. The length of the CDR3 is 17 residues. Germline assignment: CDR1 SGHTA and CDR2 FQGNSA. The CDR3 bases are TGTGCCAGCAGTCCCCGAGGGGGAATTATCGGCAAAAACATTCAGTACTTC. Translation: CASSPRGGIIGKNIQYF.

This clonotype was seen only a few times. The V call is TRBV10-3, the J call TRBJ1-1, with D tentatively TRBD1 (5 bases). The V and J ends lost 8 bases and 3 bases respectively, with 13 bases between them. Germline loops: CDR1 ENHRY, CDR2 SYGVKD. The CDR3 covers 13 residues. Here the CDR3 DNA reads TGTGCCATCTCGCGGGGGGGAGACACTGAAGCTTTCTTT. It specifies CAISRGGDTEAFF.

This clonotype has just a few counts. This chain connects TRBV12-3 or TRBV12-4 to TRBJ1-6; D remains unclear. V shed 5 bases and J shed 9 bases, with 17 bases lying between them. The CDR3 covers 15 residues. The CDR3 region is CASSPDRGGISPLHF. In DNA, the CDR3 is TGTGCCAGCAGTCCCGACCGGGGAGGGATTTCACCCCTCCACTTT.

This clonotype was detected only a few times. The J gene is TRBJ2-7, the V gene TRBV20-1; 10 positions agree with TRBD1. The germline V gene has CDR1 DFQATT and CDR2 SNEGSKA (reference sequence). With 3 bases clipped from V and 5 bases from J, the junction kept 13 bases outside the gene matches. The CDR3 loop spans 16 amino acids. The CDR3, as DNA: TGCAGTGCTAGGAGACAGGGGGCGACGAGGATCCACGAGCAGTACTTC. Protein sequence: CSARRQGATRIHEQYF.

There are a few counts of this clonotype. The CDR3: CASRPRDEYGYTF. The CDR3 DNA follows: TGTGCCAGCAGACCCCGGGACGAATATGGCTACACCTTC. The chain joins TRBV6-1 to TRBJ1-2, with D possibly matching TRBD1 (5 bases). V shed 6 bases and J shed 5 bases, with 13 bases lying between them. The CDR3 loop spans 13 amino acids. Germline CDR1 reads MNHNS; CDR2 reads SASEGT.

This clonotype was seen a handful of times. The chain recombines TRBV11-3 with TRBJ2-1; unclear D gene. CDR1 and CDR2 from the germline V gene are SGHNT and YENEEA. Trimming stripped 4 bases from V and 7 bases from J, with 8 bases between. The CDR3 covers 12 residues. As DNA, the CDR3 is TGTGCCAGCAGCTCCTACCAAAATGAGCAGTTCTTC. It encodes CASSSYQNEQFF.

The chain recombines TRBV24-1 with TRBJ2-1; 12 nucleotides line up with TRBD2. From germline, CDR1 is KGHDR and CDR2 SFDVKD. Trimming at V came to 9 bases and at J to 4 bases, leaving 6 bases not matched to a gene. The CDR3 runs to 15 residues. CDR3 region: CATWDGTSGYNEQFF. The CDR3 bases are TGTGCCACCTGGGACGGGACTAGCGGGTACAATGAGCAGTTCTTC.

The chain carries TRBV12-3 or TRBV12-4 and TRBJ2-7; the match to TRBD1 covers 10 bases. This CDR3 is 14 amino acids long. V gave up 4 bases and J gave up 4 bases; unmatched junction bases: 4. The CDR3 reads CASSWGGQGYEQYF. The CDR3 DNA sequence: TGTGCCAGCAGTTGGGGGGGACAGGGGTACGAGCAGTACTTC.

Only a few counts were recorded for this clonotype. The J gene is TRBJ1-3, the V gene TRBV11-3, with D unclear. The ends were cut back, 4 bases at V and 4 bases at J, with 8 bases in the middle. Germline V gene lookup returns CDR1 SGHNT and CDR2 YENEEA. The CDR3 covers 13 residues. The CDR3 region has the DNA TGTGCCAGCAGCTCTGAACAGGGAAACACCATATATTTT. Translated, it gives CASSSEQGNTIYF.

The J gene is TRBJ2-7, the V gene TRBV11-2; TRBD1 agrees at 7 bases. The CDR3 has 16 residues. J lost 1 base, V lost 6 bases, and 12 bases had no gene match. Germline CDR1 reads SGHAT; CDR2 reads FQNNGV. In DNA form, the CDR3 reads TGTGCCAGCAGTTCCCGACAGGGACGGAGTTCCTACGAGCAGTACTTC. It is translated as CASSSRQGRSSYEQYF.